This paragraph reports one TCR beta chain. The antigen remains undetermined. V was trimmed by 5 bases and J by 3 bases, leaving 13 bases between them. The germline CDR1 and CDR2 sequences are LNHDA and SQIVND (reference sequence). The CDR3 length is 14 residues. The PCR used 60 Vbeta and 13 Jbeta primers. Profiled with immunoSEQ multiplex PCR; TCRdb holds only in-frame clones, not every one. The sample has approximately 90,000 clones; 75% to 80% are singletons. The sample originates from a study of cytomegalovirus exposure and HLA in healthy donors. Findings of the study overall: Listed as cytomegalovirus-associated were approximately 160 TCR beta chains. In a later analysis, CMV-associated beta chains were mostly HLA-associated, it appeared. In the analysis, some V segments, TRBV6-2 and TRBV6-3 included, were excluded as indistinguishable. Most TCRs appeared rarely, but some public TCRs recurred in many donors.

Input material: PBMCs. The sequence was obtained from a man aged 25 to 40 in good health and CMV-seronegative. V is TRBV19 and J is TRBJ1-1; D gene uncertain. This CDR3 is CASSVGRYYTEAFF. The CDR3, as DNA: TGTGCCAGTAGTGTGGGCCGTTACTACACTGAAGCTTTCTTT.